The T cell receptor (beta chain) described here comes from a study of cytomegalovirus exposure and HLA in healthy donors. It was with 60 Vbeta and 13 Jbeta primers that the PCR ran. Assay used: immunoSEQ multiplex PCR; TCRdb lists only in-frame clones, some missing. The table includes around 200,000 clones, 77% detected once. The trim removed 4 bases at V and 2 bases at J, leaving 6 bases unmatched. Germline CDR1 SGHRS, CDR2 YFSETQ. The CDR3 loop spans 15 amino acids. The V call is TRBV5-1, the J call TRBJ2-3; 8 nucleotides align to TRBD2. The sequenced sample was PBMCs. The clonotype comes from a woman aged 55-70 years in good health and CMV-seropositive. CDR3 amino acids: CASSHSGDITDTQYF. The CDR3 coding sequence is TGCGCCAGCAGCCATAGCGGGGACATCACAGATACGCAGTATTTT.